Here is one T cell receptor (beta chain) with its context. What it binds is not known. This CDR3 has 16 amino acids. J gave up 2 bases and V 3 bases, and 10 bases lay outside the gene matches. CDR1 and CDR2 (germline): MNHEY, SMNVEV (reference sequence). The data derive from a study of shared clonotypes between healthy human individuals. At the level of the study: For every donor, three CD4 naive, three CD4 memory, two CD8 naive and one CD8 memory plates were used. Findings of the study overall: Sharing across a handful of donors was seen in around 5% of naive CD4 clonotypes. Donor clonotype sharing was expected to depend on sequencing depth.

The naive CD8 fraction comprised CD45RO-negative cells positively selected for CCR7 and excluded terminally differentiated effector memory CD45RA+ cells. Authors' data handling: ImmunoSEQ supplied junction-only sequences lacking quality scores, so filtering was different. Method: immunoSEQ multiplex PCR; TCRdb's copy keeps in-frame clones and lacks some. V and J calls and clone size are as listed in that table; D and trimming were resolved from the DNA. The profile shows about 580,000 clones, 95% to 98% of them singletons. This sequence originates from a man younger than 45 in good health. The chain joins TRBV27 to TRBJ2-7; the match to TRBD2 covers 7 bases. The sample consisted of naive CD8+ T cells sorted from blood. The CDR3 loop is CASSFFGGSSAYEQYF. The CDR3 DNA reads as TGTGCCAGCAGTTTCTTCGGCGGGAGTAGCGCCTACGAGCAGTACTTC.